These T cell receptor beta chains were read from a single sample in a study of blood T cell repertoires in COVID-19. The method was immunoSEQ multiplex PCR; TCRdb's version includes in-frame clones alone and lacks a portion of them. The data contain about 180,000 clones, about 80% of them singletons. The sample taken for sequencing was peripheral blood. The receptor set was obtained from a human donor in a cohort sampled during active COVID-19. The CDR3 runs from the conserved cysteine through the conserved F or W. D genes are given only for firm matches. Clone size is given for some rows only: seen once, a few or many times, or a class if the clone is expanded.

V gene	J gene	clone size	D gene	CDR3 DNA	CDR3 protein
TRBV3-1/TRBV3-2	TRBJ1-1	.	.	TGTGCCAGCAGCCAAGATCCGCAGGCTGAAGCTTTCTTT	CASSQDPQAEAFF
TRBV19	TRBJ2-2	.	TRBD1	TGTGCCAGTATACCGGACAGGGCGGTGACCGGGGAGCTGTTTTTT	CASIPDRAVTGELFF
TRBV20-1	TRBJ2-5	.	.	TGCAGTGCTAGATCCGCGGAGACCCAGTACTTC	CSARSAETQYF
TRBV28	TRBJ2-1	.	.	TGTGCCAGCAGTTTGTCGAGCAATGAGCAGTTCTTC	CASSLSSNEQFF
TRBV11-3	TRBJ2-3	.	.	TGTGCCAGCAGCTTAAGCTTCACAGATACGCAGTATTTT	CASSLSFTDTQYF
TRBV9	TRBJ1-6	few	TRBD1	TGTGCCAGCAGCGTAGACCTTGACAGGGGTAATTCACCCCTCCACTTT	CASSVDLDRGNSPLHF
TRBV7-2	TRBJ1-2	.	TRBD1	TGTGCCAGCAGCCACCCCCCCGGGACAGGGGGTGGCTACACCTTC	CASSHPPGTGGGYTF
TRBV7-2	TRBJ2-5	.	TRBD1	TGTGCCAGCAGTACCGGACAGGGAGAGACCCAGTACTTC	CASSTGQGETQYF
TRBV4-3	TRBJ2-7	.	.	TGCGCCAGCAGCCTCTTTAGCGATGGCTCCTACGAGCAGTACTTC	CASSLFSDGSYEQYF
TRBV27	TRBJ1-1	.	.	TGTGCCAGCAGTCCCTATCTTTTGATGAACACTGAAGCTTTCTTT	CASSPYLLMNTEAFF
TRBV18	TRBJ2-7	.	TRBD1	TGTGCCAGCTCGACCGGGACAGGGGGCCTGAGGGGGGCCTACGAGCAGTACTTC	CASSTGTGGLRGAYEQYF
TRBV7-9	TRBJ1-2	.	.	TGTGCCAGCAGCTCCAACCGGGGGGGGCCTGGAGGCTACACCTTC	CASSSNRGGPGGYTF
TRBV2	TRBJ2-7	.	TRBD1	TGTGCCAGCAGGGAACCGGGACAGGGGGCTCGGGAGCAGTACTTC	CASREPGQGAREQYF
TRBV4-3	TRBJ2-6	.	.	TGCGCCAGCAGCTCGAGAGGCTCTGGGGCCAACGTCCTGACTTTC	CASSSRGSGANVLTF
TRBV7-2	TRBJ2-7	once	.	TGTGCCAGCAGCGCGGACACCCCTGGCGAGCAGTACTTC	CASSADTPGEQYF
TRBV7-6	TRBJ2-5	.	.	TGTGCCAGCAGCTTGGGACCGACAGGCGAAGAGACCCAGTACTTC	CASSLGPTGEETQYF
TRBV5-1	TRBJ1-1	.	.	TGCGCCAGCAGCGCGTCAGGGAAGTCTGAAGCTTTCTTT	CASSASGKSEAFF
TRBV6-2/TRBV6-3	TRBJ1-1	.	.	TGTGCCAGCAGTTACAACAGGCTGAACACTGAAGCTTTCTTT	CASSYNRLNTEAFF
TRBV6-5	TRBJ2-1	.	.	TGTGCCAGCAGTTACGGCAGGGACTCCTACAATGAGCAGTTCTTC	CASSYGRDSYNEQFF
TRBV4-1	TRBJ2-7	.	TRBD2	TGCGCCAGCAGCCAAGCGGGAGGGACCTACGAGCAGTACTTC	CASSQAGGTYEQYF
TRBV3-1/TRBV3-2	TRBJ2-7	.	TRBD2	TGTGCCAGCAGCCAAGAATTCCGGGAGGGCCGGACCTTCTACGAGCAGTACTTC	CASSQEFREGRTFYEQYF
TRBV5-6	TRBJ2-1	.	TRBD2	TGTGCCAGCAGCTCTAGCGGGAGCTCCTACAATGAGCAGTTCTTC	CASSSSGSSYNEQFF
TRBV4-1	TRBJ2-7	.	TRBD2	TGCGCCAGCAGCCATGGCGGGAGCTCCTACGAGCAGTACTTC	CASSHGGSSYEQYF
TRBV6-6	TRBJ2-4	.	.	TGTGCCAGCAGGGATAGCGGAGGGGTATCGGAAAACATTCAGTACTTC	CASRDSGGVSENIQYF
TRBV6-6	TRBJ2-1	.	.	TGTGCCAGCAGTTATTCGGGAAAGTACAATGAGCAGTTCTTC	CASSYSGKYNEQFF
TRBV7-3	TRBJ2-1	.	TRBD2	TGTGCCAGCAGCAAAATTGGACTAGCGGGAGAGCATGAGCAGTTCTTC	CASSKIGLAGEHEQFF
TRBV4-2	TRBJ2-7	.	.	TGTGCCAGCAGCCAAGAAATGCGGACAGATACCTACGAGCAGTACTTC	CASSQEMRTDTYEQYF
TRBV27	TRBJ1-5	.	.	TGTGCCAGCAGTTTTCAGGAGGGACAGCCCCAGCATTTT	CASSFQEGQPQHF
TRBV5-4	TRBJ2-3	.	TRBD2	TGTGCCAGCAGCTTGGGACTAGCGGGGGGTACAGATACGCAGTATTTT	CASSLGLAGGTDTQYF
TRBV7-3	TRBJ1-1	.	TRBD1	TGTGCCAGCAGCTTAACGCCGGGACAGGGGGTGAACACTGAAGCTTTCTTT	CASSLTPGQGVNTEAFF
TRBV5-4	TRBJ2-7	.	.	TGTGCCAGCAGCTTGGGCAGAGAGCAGTACTTC	CASSLGREQYF
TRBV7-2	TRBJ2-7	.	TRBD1	TGTGCCAGCAGCTTAGTGGGACAGCCCAACTACGAGCAGTACTTC	CASSLVGQPNYEQYF
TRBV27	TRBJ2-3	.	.	TGTGCCAGCAGTTTACTAGCAGGCACAGATACGCAGTATTTT	CASSLLAGTDTQYF
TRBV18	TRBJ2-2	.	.	TGTGCCAGCTCGCCCCAGGGGCAGGGGAACACCGGGGAGCTGTTTTTT	CASSPQGQGNTGELFF
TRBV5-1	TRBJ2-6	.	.	TGCGCCAGCAGCACAACCGGGACATCTGGGGCCAACGTCCTGACTTTC	CASSTTGTSGANVLTF
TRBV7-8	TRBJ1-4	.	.	TGTGCCAGCTCCAGGGGTAATGAAAAACTGTTTTTT	CASSRGNEKLFF
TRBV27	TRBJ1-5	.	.	TGTGCCAGCAGTCTACAGGGAGATCAGCCCCAGCATTTT	CASSLQGDQPQHF
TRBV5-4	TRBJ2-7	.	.	TGTGCCAGCAGCTTGAAGGGGCCACCAACCTACGAGCAGTACTTC	CASSLKGPPTYEQYF
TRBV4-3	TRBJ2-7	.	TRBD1	TGCGCCAGCAGCCAGGCGGACAGGGGGGCGGGCGAGCAGTACTTC	CASSQADRGAGEQYF
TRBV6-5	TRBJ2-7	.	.	TGTGCCAGCAGTTACCCGGCGACGGCGGCCTACGAGCAGTACTTC	CASSYPATAAYEQYF
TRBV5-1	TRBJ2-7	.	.	TGCGCCAGCAGCTTGAGACCAGACACCTACGAGCAGTACTTC	CASSLRPDTYEQYF
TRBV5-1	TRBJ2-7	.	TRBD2	TGCGCCAGCAGCTTGGAAGGTCGGGGGGGCTACGAGCAGTACTTC	CASSLEGRGGYEQYF
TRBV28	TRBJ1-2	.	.	TGTGCCAGCAGTTTAGGGCCAGGGTATGGCTACACCTTC	CASSLGPGYGYTF
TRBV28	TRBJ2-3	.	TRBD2	TGTGCCAGCAGGCCTAAGCGGGAGCATAGCACAGATACGCAGTATTTT	CASRPKREHSTDTQYF
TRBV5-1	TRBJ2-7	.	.	TGCGCCAGCAGCTTGGAACGGCAGGGCGGGGAGTACTTC	CASSLERQGGEYF
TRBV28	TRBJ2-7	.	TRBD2	TGTGCCAGCAGTTTAATAGCGGGGGGATCCTACGAGCAGTACTTC	CASSLIAGGSYEQYF
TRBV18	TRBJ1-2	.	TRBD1	TGTGCCAGCTCACCTCGAACAGGGGGGAGCGGCTACACCTTC	CASSPRTGGSGYTF
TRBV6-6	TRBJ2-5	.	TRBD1	TGTGCCAGCAGTCCAACCTCAGGGGGCGCAGAGACCCAGTACTTC	CASSPTSGGAETQYF
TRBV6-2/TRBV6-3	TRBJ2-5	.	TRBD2	TGTGCCAGCAGCTTTGGGACTAGCGGGTACCAAGAGACCCAGTACTTC	CASSFGTSGYQETQYF
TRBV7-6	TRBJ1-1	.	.	TGTGCCAGCAGCTCCCAAATTAGCAGAGGTAGGAACACTGAAGCTTTCTTT	CASSSQISRGRNTEAFF
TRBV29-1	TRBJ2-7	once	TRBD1	TGCAGCGTTGGGCCCACAGGGGTCCCCCACGAGCAGTACTTC	CSVGPTGVPHEQYF
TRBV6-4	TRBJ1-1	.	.	TGTGCCAGCAGCATCGACAGCGATCGGACTGAAGCTTTCTTT	CASSIDSDRTEAFF
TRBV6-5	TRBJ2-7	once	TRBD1	TGTGCCAGGGAGGGACAGGGGGGCCCCTACGAGCAGTACTTC	CAREGQGGPYEQYF
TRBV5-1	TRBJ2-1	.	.	TGCGCCAGCAAAAAGAACCCAGGAACATCCTACAATGAGCAGTTCTTC	CASKKNPGTSYNEQFF